Each of the 21 T cell receptor beta chains below was sequenced from the same sample in a study of blood T cells in healthy people across ages. Primers used in a second PCR of about 7 to 12 cycles were a sample-barcoded 5' primer and a J-beta primer mix. TCRdb reprocessed the 5' RACE reads with MiXCR, giving one entry per CDR3 protein. Of about 1.4 million distinct CDR3 sequences in the sample, almost 60% were seen once. Sequencing was carried out using blood. All receptors come from a man aged 18 to 30 in good health.

This sequence joins TRBV6-4 and TRBJ2-1; TRBD1 or TRBD2 may be the D gene (5 bases each). Germline V CDR1 and CDR2: MRHNA, SNTAGT. The CDR3 spans 15 residues. V lost 3 bases and J lost 7, with 16 bases in between. Here the CDR3 reads CASSEGVSARNEQFF. DNA of the CDR3: TGTGCCAGCAGTGAGGGGGTTAGCGCCCGAAATGAGCAGTTCTTC.

The chain uses TRBV20-1 and TRBJ1-5; 8 bases match TRBD1. Losses at the gene ends were 6 bases for V and 4 bases for J; bases not matched to a gene: 14. Per the germline V gene, CDR1 is DFQATT and CDR2 is SNEGSKA (reference sequence). CDR3 length equals 16 residues. CDR3 loop: CSALSTRQGINQPQHF. The CDR3 nucleotides are TGCAGTGCCCTCTCAACCAGACAGGGGATTAATCAGCCCCAGCATTTT.

This clonotype was counted a few times. The V call is TRBV6-2 or TRBV6-3, the J call TRBJ1-2, with D hard to call. CDR1 and CDR2 from the germline V gene are MNHEY and SVGEGT. CDR3 length equals 13 residues. V shed 7 bases and J shed 1 base, with 10 bases lying between them. CDR3 bases: TGTGCCAGCACCTGGGCGAGTAACTATGGCTACACCTTC. It encodes CASTWASNYGYTF.

The sample holds a few counts of this clonotype. The chain uses TRBV4-3 and TRBJ1-2; D not resolved. The CDR3 sequence is 15 residues long. The V gene lost 0 bases and the J gene lost 8 bases, with 16 bases spanning the gap. Germline V gene lookup returns CDR1 LGHNA and CDR2 YSLEER. The CDR3 loop reads CASSQEILTWFGYTF. CDR3 nucleotide sequence: TGCGCCAGCAGCCAAGAAATTTTGACCTGGTTCGGCTACACCTTC.

The V and J genes are TRBV27 and TRBJ2-3; 9 bases fit TRBD2. Trimming removed 5 bases from V and 8 bases from J; junction bases left unmatched: 11. The CDR3 extends over 15 amino acids. The germline V gene has CDR1 MNHEY and CDR2 SMNVEV (reference sequence). The CDR3 reads CASSTLAGMGATQYF. The CDR3 DNA sequence: TGTGCCAGCAGTACCCTAGCGGGGATGGGGGCTACGCAGTATTTT.

This clonotype showed up just a few times. The chain recombines TRBV4-1 with TRBJ2-7; D gene ambiguous. V lost 3 bases and J 4 bases, leaving 10 bases between the germline ends. The CDR3 is 13 amino acids. CDR1 and CDR2 from the germline V gene are MGHRA and YSYEKL. CDR3 nucleotide sequence: TGCGCCAGCAGCCAGGCACCCGCTTACGAGCAGTACTTC. Translating gives CASSQAPAYEQYF.

Comment on this clonotype: A read error may account for a junction end that differs from germline. V is TRBV27 and J is TRBJ2-3; D gene uncertain. Germline V gene sequence: CDR1 MNHEY, CDR2 SMNVEV (reference sequence). CDR3 length: 16 amino acids. CDR3 sequence reads: CAGSPLKSSSTDTQYF. Here the CDR3 DNA reads TGTGCCGGCAGTCCCCTTAAATCCTCTAGCACAGATACGCAGTATTTT.

Ten or more counts support this clonotype. V gene TRBV7-6 combines with J gene TRBJ2-1; D possibly corresponds to TRBD2 (5 bases). Trimming took off 1 base at V and 5 bases at J, with 15 bases between the two ends. CDR3 length: 16 amino acids. The germline V gene has CDR1 SGHVS and CDR2 FNYEAQ. The CDR3 DNA reads as TGTGCCAGCAGCTTAGGGCCTGGATACGGGGACAATGAGCAGTTCTTC. Residues: CASSLGPGYGDNEQFF.

This clonotype was observed a handful of times. The chain joins TRBV14 to TRBJ1-1, with 7 bases identical to TRBD1. This CDR3 is 14 amino acids long. Germline CDR1 and CDR2: SGHDN and FVKESK. V lost 4 bases, J lost 12 bases, and 14 bases stayed unmatched. The CDR3 is CASSPTKNRGQSFF. CDR3 in DNA: TGTGCCAGCAGCCCAACCAAAAACAGGGGACAATCTTTCTTT.

This chain connects TRBV6-5 to TRBJ2-7, with D unclear. CDR3 length: 15 residues. V lost 1 base to trimming and J lost 0 bases, with 10 bases between them. Germline V lookup: CDR1 MNHEY, CDR2 SVGAGI. In nucleotides, the CDR3 is TGTGCCAGCAGTTACTACGGCGGCAACTCCTACGAGCAGTACTTC. Translation: CASSYYGGNSYEQYF.

This clonotype has at least ten counts. The V and J genes are TRBV7-6 and TRBJ2-1, with a weak D call TRBD1 (5 bases). V dropped 0 bases and J dropped 8 bases, with 8 bases sitting between them. CDR1 and CDR2 from the germline V gene are SGHVS and FNYEAQ. The length of the CDR3 is 13 residues. The DNA of the CDR3 is TGTGCCAGCAGCTTAGCTAGGGGCGATGAGCAGTTCTTC. Residues: CASSLARGDEQFF. Full variable domain (remainder filled in from reference TRBV7-6 and TRBJ2-1): GAGVSQSPRYKVTKRGQDVALRCDPISGHVSLYWYRQALGQGPEFLTYFNYEAQQDKSGLPNDRFSAERPEGSISTLTIQRTEQRDSAMYRCASSLARGDEQFFGPGTRLTVL.

In this sample, this clonotype turned up a few times. The germline gene is not matched at one end of the junction; a read error may be the cause. V and J are TRBV7-9 and TRBJ2-5; D unresolved. The CDR3 extends over 13 amino acids. Germline V gene lookup returns CDR1 SEHNR and CDR2 FQNEAQ (reference sequence). Written as DNA, the CDR3 is TGTGCCAGCACCTTAAGAATTCAAGAGACCCAGTACTTC. Its protein product is CASTLRIQETQYF.

The chain combines TRBV12-3 or TRBV12-4 with TRBJ2-3; D might be TRBD1 or TRBD2, each matching 6 bases. V lost 1 base, J lost 3 bases, and 14 bases lay in between. CDR3 length: 16 residues. The CDR3 spells CASSLGGAGKTDTQYF. In nucleotides, the CDR3 is TGTGCCAGCAGTTTAGGGGGGGCGGGAAAGACAGATACGCAGTATTTT.

This chain connects TRBV20-1 to TRBJ2-4, with TRBD1 matching over 9 bases. The last part of the DNA fits TRBJ2-7 better; the J call may be wrong. CDR1 is DFQATT and CDR2 is SNEGSKA in the germline V gene (reference sequence). CDR3 length: 15 residues. Here the CDR3 reads CSAVDPGQGNYEQYF. CDR3 coding DNA: TGCAGTGCTGTTGACCCGGGACAGGGAAACTACGAGCAGTACTTC.

The gene calls are TRBV5-6 and TRBJ2-3, with TRBD1 matching over 10 bases. V lost 3 bases to trimming and J lost 7 bases; unmatched junction nucleotides: 2. CDR3 length equals 13 residues. Per germline, CDR1 SGHDT and CDR2 YYEEEE. CDR3 amino acids: CASSWDRGYTQYF. DNA for the CDR3: TGTGCCAGCAGCTGGGACAGGGGATATACGCAGTATTTT.

The chain links TRBV6-1 to TRBJ2-5, with no clear D. This CDR3 region has 15 residues. V was pared by 1 base and J by 1 base, with 10 bases between. The germline V gene has CDR1 MNHNS and CDR2 SASEGT. CDR3 DNA sequence: TGTGCCAGCAGTGAAGAACCGCAACCCCAAGAGACCCAGTACTTC. Translating it yields CASSEEPQPQETQYF.

This chain links TRBV20-1 with TRBJ2-1, with 8 bases that match TRBD2. The length of the CDR3 is 16 residues. The germline V gene encodes CDR1 DFQATT and CDR2 SNEGSKA (reference sequence). The V segment lost 3 bases and the J segment 8 bases; nucleotides outside the gene matches: 15. The CDR3 loop reads CSARELTSGSFDEQFF. The CDR3 DNA is TGCAGTGCTAGGGAACTTACTAGCGGTAGCTTCGATGAGCAGTTCTTC.

This clonotype came up a few times. This chain links TRBV27 with TRBJ1-1, with a weak D call TRBD1 (6 bases). V lost 8 bases to trimming and J lost 5 bases, with 12 bases between them. CDR3 size: 12 residues. CDR1 MNHEY and CDR2 SMNVEV come from the germline V gene (reference sequence). In nucleotides, the CDR3 is TGTGCCAGCGGTAGGGGGGGAACTGAAGCTTTCTTT. It translates to CASGRGGTEAFF.

The rearrangement joins TRBV25-1 to TRBJ2-7, with 7 bases that match TRBD1. The CDR3 is made up of 14 amino acids. The trim removed 6 bases at V and 0 bases at J, leaving 5 bases unmatched. Per the germline V gene, CDR1 is MGHDK and CDR2 is SYGVNS. The CDR3 bases are TGTGCCAGCAGCCGGGACAGCATCTCCTACGAGCAGTACTTC. Its protein is CASSRDSISYEQYF.

The V gene is TRBV19, the J gene TRBJ2-6, with unresolved D. Germline V CDR1 and CDR2: LNHDA, SQIVND (reference sequence). CDR3 length: 13 amino acids. Deletions cut 1 base from V and 2 bases from J, with 0 bases between. CDR3 bases: TGTGCCAGTAGTATAGCTGGGGCCAACGTCCTGACTTTC. It is translated as CASSIAGANVLTF.

The rearrangement joins TRBV30 to TRBJ2-7; perhaps D is TRBD1 or TRBD2 (5 bases each). Germline-derived CDR1 and CDR2 are GTSNPN and SVGIG (reference sequence). Trimming removed 2 bases from V and 3 bases from J, with 11 bases in between. CDR3 length: 13 amino acids. CDR3 DNA sequence: TGTGCCTGGAGTATCGGGGCGCTCTACGAGCAGTACTTC. Residues: CAWSIGALYEQYF. Complete variable domain (other parts from reference TRBV30 and TRBJ2-7): SQTIHQWPATLVQPVGSPLSLECTVEGTSNPNLYWYRQAAGRGLQLLFYSVGIGQISSEVPQNLSASRPQDRQFILSSKKLLLSDSGFYLCAWSIGALYEQYFGPGTRLTVT.